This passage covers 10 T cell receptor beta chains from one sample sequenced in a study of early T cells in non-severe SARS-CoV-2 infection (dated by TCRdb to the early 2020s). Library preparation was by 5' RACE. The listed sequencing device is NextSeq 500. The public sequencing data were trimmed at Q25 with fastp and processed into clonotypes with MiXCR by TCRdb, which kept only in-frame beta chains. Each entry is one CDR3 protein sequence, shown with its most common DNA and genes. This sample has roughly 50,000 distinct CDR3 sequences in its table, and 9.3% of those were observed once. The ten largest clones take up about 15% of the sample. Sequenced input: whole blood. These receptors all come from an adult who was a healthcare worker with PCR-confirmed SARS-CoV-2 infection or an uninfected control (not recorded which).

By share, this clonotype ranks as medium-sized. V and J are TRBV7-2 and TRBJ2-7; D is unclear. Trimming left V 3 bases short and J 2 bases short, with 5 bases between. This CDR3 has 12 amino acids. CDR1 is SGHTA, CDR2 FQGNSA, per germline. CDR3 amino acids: CASSLVAYEQYF. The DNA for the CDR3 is TGTGCCAGCAGCTTGGTGGCCTACGAGCAGTACTTC.

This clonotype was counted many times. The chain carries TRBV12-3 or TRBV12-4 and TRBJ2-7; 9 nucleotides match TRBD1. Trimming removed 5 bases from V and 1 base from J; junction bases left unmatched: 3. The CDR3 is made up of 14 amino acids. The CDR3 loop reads CASSRQGVSYEQYF. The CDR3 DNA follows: TGTGCCAGCAGTAGACAGGGGGTTTCCTACGAGCAGTACTTC.

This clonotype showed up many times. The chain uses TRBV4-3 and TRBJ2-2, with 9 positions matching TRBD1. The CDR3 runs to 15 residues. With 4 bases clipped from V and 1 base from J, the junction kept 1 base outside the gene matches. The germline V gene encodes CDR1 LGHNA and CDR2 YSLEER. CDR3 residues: CASSRDRVNTGELFF. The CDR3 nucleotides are TGCGCCAGCAGCCGGGACAGGGTGAACACCGGGGAGCTGTTTTTT.

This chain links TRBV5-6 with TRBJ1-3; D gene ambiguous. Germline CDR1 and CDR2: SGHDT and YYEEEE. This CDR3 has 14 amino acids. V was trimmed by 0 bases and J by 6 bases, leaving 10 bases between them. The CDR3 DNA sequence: TGTGCCAGCAGCTTGGCGGCAGGCGAAAACACCATATATTTT. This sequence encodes CASSLAAGENTIYF.

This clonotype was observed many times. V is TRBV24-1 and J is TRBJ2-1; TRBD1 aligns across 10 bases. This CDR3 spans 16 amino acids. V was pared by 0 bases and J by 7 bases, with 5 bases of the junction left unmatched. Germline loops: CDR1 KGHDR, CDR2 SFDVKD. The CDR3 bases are TGTGCCACCAGTGATTTGGGGACAGGGGAGAAGAATGAGCAGTTCTTC. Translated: CATSDLGTGEKNEQFF.

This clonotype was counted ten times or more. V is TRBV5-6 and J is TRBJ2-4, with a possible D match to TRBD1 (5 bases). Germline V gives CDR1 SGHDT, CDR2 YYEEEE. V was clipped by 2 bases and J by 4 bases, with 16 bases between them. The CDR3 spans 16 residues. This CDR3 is CASSFWGSFSKNIQYF. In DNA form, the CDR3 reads TGTGCCAGCAGCTTCTGGGGCTCTTTCTCTAAAAACATTCAGTACTTC.

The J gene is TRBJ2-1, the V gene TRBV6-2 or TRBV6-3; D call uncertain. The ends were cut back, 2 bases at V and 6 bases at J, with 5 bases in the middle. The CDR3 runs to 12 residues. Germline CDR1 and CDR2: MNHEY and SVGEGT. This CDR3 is CASSYPTNEQFF. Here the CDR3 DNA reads TGTGCCAGCAGTTACCCGACCAATGAGCAGTTCTTC.

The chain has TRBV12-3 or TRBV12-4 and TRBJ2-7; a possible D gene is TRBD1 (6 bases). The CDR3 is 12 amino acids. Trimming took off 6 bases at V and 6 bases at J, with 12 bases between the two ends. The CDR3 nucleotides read TGTGCCAGCAGCCGGGACACGTTCGAGCAGTACTTC. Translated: CASSRDTFEQYF.

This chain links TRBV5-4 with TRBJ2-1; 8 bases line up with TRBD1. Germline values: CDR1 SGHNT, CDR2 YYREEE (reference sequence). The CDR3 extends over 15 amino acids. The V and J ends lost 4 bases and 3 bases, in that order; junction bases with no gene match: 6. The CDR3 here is CASSPGGAHYNEQFF. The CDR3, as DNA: TGTGCCAGCAGCCCAGGGGGCGCCCACTACAATGAGCAGTTCTTC.

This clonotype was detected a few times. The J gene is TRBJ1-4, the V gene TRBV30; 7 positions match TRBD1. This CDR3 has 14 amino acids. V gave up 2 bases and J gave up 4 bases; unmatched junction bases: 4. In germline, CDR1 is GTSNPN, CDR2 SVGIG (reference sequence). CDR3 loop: CAWSPRQGNEKLFF. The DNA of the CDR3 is TGTGCCTGGAGTCCCCGACAGGGTAATGAAAAACTGTTTTTT.